This T cell receptor beta chain was documented in a study of T cell responses to AZD1222 COVID-19 vaccine. The trim removed 4 bases at V and 3 bases at J, leaving 3 bases unmatched. CDR1 is SEHNR, CDR2 FQNEAQ, per germline (reference sequence). This CDR3 is 15 amino acids long. Repertoires were generated with immunoSEQ multiplex PCR, while TCRdb's copy carries only in-frame clones and drops some. The table includes some 150,000 clones, approximately 88% detected once. The V gene is TRBV7-9, the J gene TRBJ2-2, with TRBD1 matching over 9 bases. The sequencing used peripheral blood, collected on day 0 of AZD1222 vaccination. This clonotype originated in an adult in good health. The CDR3 protein is CASSSQGAYTGELFF. The CDR3 DNA is TGTGCCAGCAGCTCACAGGGGGCCTACACCGGGGAGCTGTTTTTT.